This T cell receptor (beta chain) was found in a study of T cell responses to AZD1222 COVID-19 vaccine. The germline V gene encodes CDR1 GTSNPN and CDR2 SVGIG (reference sequence). The length of the CDR3 is 15 residues. Trimming took off 1 base at V and 3 bases at J, with 13 bases between the two ends. Notes on this clone: Its antigen is currently unknown.

General study points: Most donors were white British and more were female, and clonal diversity was possibly underestimated. Samples come after the peak T cell response, not at day 14. Two AZD1222 administrations were followed by greater Spike-specific TCR breadth and depth. Baseline seropositives among AZD1222 recipients totaled only five to seven.

The assay was immunoSEQ multiplex PCR, and TCRdb's table has in-frame clones only and misses some. Of some 130,000 clones in the sample, approximately 83% were seen once. The V and J genes are TRBV30 and TRBJ1-5; no clear D gene. This receptor was obtained from an adult in good health. The material was peripheral blood, obtained on day 0 of AZD1222 vaccination. CDR3 residues: CAWSGGYGVNQPQHF. The CDR3 DNA reads TGTGCCTGGAGTGGAGGGTACGGGGTCAATCAGCCCCAGCATTTT. The variable domain in full, with the rest retrieved from reference TRBV30 and TRBJ1-5, is SQTIHQWPATLVQPVGSPLSLECTVEGTSNPNLYWYRQAAGRGLQLLFYSVGIGQISSEVPQNLSASRPQDRQFILSSKKLLLSDSGFYLCAWSGGYGVNQPQHFGDGTRLSIL.